The 29 T cell receptor beta chains given below trace back to one sample, sequenced in a study of blood T cell repertoires in COVID-19. Method: immunoSEQ multiplex PCR; TCRdb's copy keeps in-frame clones and lacks some. The sample contains about 50,000 clones, over 90% of which appear only once. Sequenced sample: peripheral blood. These TCRs come from a man aged 45-65 years with active COVID-19.

The chain recombines TRBV6-5 with TRBJ1-1, with D unclear. V was trimmed by 7 bases and J by 0 bases, leaving 9 bases between them. Germline values: CDR1 MNHEY, CDR2 SVGAGI. This CDR3 region has 13 residues. CDR3 protein: CASTIVVNTEAFF. The CDR3 nucleotides are TGTGCCAGCACTATAGTAGTGAACACTGAAGCTTTCTTT.

Sample share makes this clone medium-sized. The chain's CDR3 is CASSTESSGNTIYF. CDR3 nucleotides: TGTGCCAGCAGCACTGAGAGCTCTGGAAACACCATATATTTT. The chain has TRBV28 and TRBJ1-3, with D uncertain. Per germline, CDR1 MDHEN and CDR2 SYDVKM. The CDR3 sequence is 14 residues long. V shed 6 bases and J shed 0 bases, with 9 bases lying between them.

This chain links TRBV7-2 with TRBJ1-5, with TRBD1 as a possible D gene (5 bases). This CDR3 comprises 13 residues. The V and J ends lost 8 bases and 2 bases respectively, with 10 bases between them. Per germline, CDR1 SGHTA and CDR2 FQGNSA. The CDR3 nucleotides are TGTGCCAGCGGGGGGGGAGGCAATCAGCCCCAGCATTTT. Translated, it gives CASGGGGNQPQHF. The whole variable domain, remainder taken from reference TRBV7-2 and TRBJ1-5, is GAGVSQSPSNKVTEKGKDVELRCDPISGHTALYWYRQSLGQGLEFLIYFQGNSAPDKSGLPSDRFSAERTGGSVSTLTIQRTQQEDSAVYLCASGGGGNQPQHFGDGTRLSIL.

This chain uses TRBV19 with TRBJ2-7, with TRBD1 as a possible D gene (5 bases). This CDR3 is 13 amino acids long. Germline CDR1 reads LNHDA; CDR2 reads SQIVND (reference sequence). Trimming pared 4 bases from V and 0 bases from J, leaving 7 bases between. In DNA form, the CDR3 reads TGTGCCAGTAGTAAGGGGCCCTCCTACGAGCAGTACTTC. This sequence encodes CASSKGPSYEQYF.

The chain joins TRBV28 to TRBJ2-7; D not resolved. V gave up 5 bases and J gave up 3 bases, with 8 bases separating them. CDR3 length: 12 amino acids. Germline V gene lookup returns CDR1 MDHEN and CDR2 SYDVKM. The CDR3 nucleotides read TGTGCCAGCAGTCCCTCTAGCTACGAGCAGTACTTC. This gives the protein CASSPSSYEQYF.

The gene calls are TRBV19 and TRBJ1-2, with TRBD1 as a possible D gene (5 bases). Looked up from germline, CDR1 is LNHDA and CDR2 is SQIVND (reference sequence). Trimming pared 5 bases from V and 4 bases from J, leaving 8 bases between. The CDR3 spans 12 residues. CDR3 region: CASSATAYGYTF. In DNA, the CDR3 is TGTGCCAGTAGTGCGACAGCCTATGGCTACACCTTC.

The V and J genes are TRBV14 and TRBJ2-5; D is perhaps TRBD2 (6 bases). The CDR3 contains 15 residues. The germline gives CDR1 SGHDN, CDR2 FVKESK. Trimming stripped 1 base from V and 7 bases from J, with 16 bases between. CDR3 nucleotides: TGTGCCAGCAGCCAAGCTGGAGGGCGGGTGACGACCCAGTACTTC. Its protein is CASSQAGGRVTTQYF.

The chain is built from TRBV6-5 and TRBJ2-5, with TRBD1 as a possible D gene (5 bases). CDR1 MNHEY and CDR2 SVGAGI come from the germline V gene. The CDR3 contains 16 residues. Trimming took off 0 bases at V and 5 bases at J, with 16 bases between the two ends. The CDR3 bases are TGTGCCAGCAGTTACTCGAAGTCAGGGCGATGGGAGACCCAGTACTTC. The encoded protein is CASSYSKSGRWETQYF.

The chain joins TRBV4-1 to TRBJ2-1; possible D gene TRBD1, 5 bases. From germline, CDR1 is MGHRA and CDR2 YSYEKL. CDR3 length: 12 amino acids. Trimming cost V 1 base and J 8 bases, with 6 bases left between them. CDR3 residues: CASSQGGYEQFF. CDR3 DNA: TGCGCCAGCAGCCAAGGGGGCTATGAGCAGTTCTTC.

The chain combines TRBV28 with TRBJ2-7; 11 positions match TRBD2. Germline trimming cut 5 bases from V and 0 bases from J; bases unmatched to any gene: 3. CDR1 and CDR2 (germline): MDHEN, SYDVKM. This CDR3 has 15 residues. The CDR3 bases are TGTGCCAGCAGTACAACTAGCGGGAGCTCCTACGAGCAGTACTTC. Translated, it gives CASSTTSGSSYEQYF.

J is TRBJ2-3 and V is TRBV24-1; D call uncertain. The CDR3 is 13 residues long. Germline V gene data show CDR1 as KGHDR and CDR2 as SFDVKD. V was cut by 4 bases and J by 5 bases, with 9 bases left in between. The CDR3 DNA reads as TGTGCCACCAGTGACCCCGGTAGAGATACGCAGTATTTT. It encodes CATSDPGRDTQYF.

V gene TRBV6-5 combines with J gene TRBJ2-1; 8 bases are a match to TRBD2. V lost 4 bases, J lost 3 bases, and 2 bases stayed unmatched. The length of the CDR3 is 14 residues. Germline V gene lookup returns CDR1 MNHEY and CDR2 SVGAGI. The CDR3 loop is CASSWSGGYNEQFF. For the CDR3, the DNA is TGTGCCAGCAGTTGGAGCGGGGGCTACAATGAGCAGTTCTTC.

This clone appeared once. The chain is built from TRBV5-1 and TRBJ2-7, with 9 bases that match TRBD2. Germline assignment: CDR1 SGHRS and CDR2 YFSETQ. The CDR3 sequence is 15 residues long. Germline trimming cut 4 bases from V and 0 bases from J; bases unmatched to any gene: 5. In DNA form, the CDR3 reads TGCGCCAGCAGCAGTAGCGGGAGAAGCTCCTACGAGCAGTACTTC. Translating gives CASSSSGRSSYEQYF.

The chain couples TRBV27 to TRBJ1-5; 7 positions match TRBD1. This CDR3 is 14 amino acids long. The V gene end was trimmed by 4 bases and the J gene end by 7 bases; junction bases not matched to a gene: 7. The V gene's germline CDR1 is MNHEY and CDR2 SMNVEV (reference sequence). The CDR3 loop reads CASSSYAGGQPQHF. The CDR3 DNA reads as TGTGCCAGCAGTTCCTATGCAGGGGGGCAGCCCCAGCATTTT.

The V call is TRBV28, the J call TRBJ2-3; 13 nucleotides match TRBD2. This CDR3 is built from 16 residues. CDR1 and CDR2 (germline): MDHEN, SYDVKM. Trimming cost V 8 bases and J 5 bases; bases outside gene matches: 10. The CDR3 loop reads CASGLAGVVYRDTQYF. In DNA form, the CDR3 reads TGTGCCAGCGGACTAGCGGGGGTTGTCTATCGAGATACGCAGTATTTT. Together with reference TRBV28 and TRBJ2-3, the CDR3 gives the full variable domain: DVKVTQSSRYLVKRTGEKVFLECVQDMDHENMFWYRQDPGLGLRLIYFSYDVKMKEKGDIPEGYSVSREKKERFSLILESASTNQTSMYLCASGLAGVVYRDTQYFGPGTRLTVL.

V gene TRBV28 combines with J gene TRBJ1-5, with D perhaps matching TRBD1 (5 bases). V was trimmed by 7 bases and J by 3 bases, leaving 13 bases between them. Per germline, CDR1 MDHEN and CDR2 SYDVKM. CDR3 length: 14 residues. The CDR3 sequence is CASILGGDNQPQHF. CDR3 coding DNA: TGTGCCAGCATCCTGGGGGGGGACAATCAGCCCCAGCATTTT.

The chain employs TRBV12-2 and TRBJ2-3; the table assigns TRBD1, which was not confirmed against the DNA. TRBV12-2 is flagged as a pseudogene. This CDR3 has 16 residues. CDR3 nucleotide sequence: TGTGCAAGTCGACAACCCCAGGGGCGCCGCACAGATACGCAGTATTTT. It is translated as CASRQPQGRRTDTQYF.

J is TRBJ2-7 and V is TRBV4-1; D remains ambiguous. Per the germline V gene, CDR1 is MGHRA and CDR2 is YSYEKL. This CDR3 has 12 residues. With 0 bases removed from V and 3 bases from J, the gap between germline ends came to 3 bases. CDR3 residues: CASSQDRYEQYF. Here the CDR3 DNA reads TGCGCCAGCAGCCAAGATCGCTACGAGCAGTACTTC.

This clone was observed a single time. The chain links TRBV27 to TRBJ1-2; 9 positions match TRBD1. Per germline, CDR1 MNHEY and CDR2 SMNVEV (reference sequence). The V segment lost 4 bases and the J segment 3 bases; nucleotides outside the gene matches: 3. The CDR3 covers 14 residues. The CDR3 bases are TGTGCCAGCAGTTCGGACAGGGGATACTATGGCTACACCTTC. Translated: CASSSDRGYYGYTF.

This chain uses TRBV28 with TRBJ1-4; 8 positions agree with TRBD1. The CDR3 consists of 14 residues. Germline V gene sequence: CDR1 MDHEN, CDR2 SYDVKM. The V and J ends lost 5 bases and 6 bases, in that order; junction bases with no gene match: 5. The DNA for the CDR3 is TGTGCCAGCAGTCGGGACAGGTTTCATGAAAAACTGTTTTTT. As protein: CASSRDRFHEKLFF.

The rearrangement uses TRBV19 and TRBJ2-2, with 7 bases aligning to TRBD2. The ends lost 9 bases at V and 4 bases at J; junction bases unmatched: 11. The CDR3 has 15 amino acids. The germline V gene has CDR1 LNHDA and CDR2 SQIVND (reference sequence). CDR3 bases: TGTGCCAGCCAATCCCGTGGGGGGGTCACCGGGGAGCTGTTTTTT. Its translation is CASQSRGGVTGELFF.

V is TRBV21-1 and J is TRBJ2-3; TRBD1, the D gene given by the table, was not confirmed from the DNA. TRBV21-1 is a recognized pseudogene. The CDR3 runs to 15 residues. The CDR3 DNA sequence: TGTGCCAGCAGCAAAGATCACAGACCCACAGATACGCAGTATTTT. Protein sequence: CASSKDHRPTDTQYF.

The gene calls are TRBV4-1 and TRBJ2-7; D is perhaps TRBD1 (5 bases). There are 14 residues in the CDR3. Germline CDR1 is MGHRA and CDR2 is YSYEKL. V was pared by 6 bases and J by 0 bases, with 12 bases between. The CDR3 region is CASRPTAHSYEQYF. The DNA for the CDR3 is TGCGCCAGCAGACCGACAGCCCACTCCTACGAGCAGTACTTC.

This chain connects TRBV9 to TRBJ2-3, with 13 bases aligning to TRBD2. CDR3 length: 17 amino acids. Germline-derived CDR1 and CDR2 are SGDLS and YYNGEE. Losses at the gene ends were 4 bases for V and 3 bases for J; bases not matched to a gene: 8. The CDR3 reads CASSPGLAGVTTDTQYF. The CDR3 nucleotides are TGTGCCAGCAGCCCAGGACTAGCGGGAGTTACGACAGATACGCAGTATTTT.

The chain carries TRBV5-1 and TRBJ2-7; 9 positions match TRBD2. The length of the CDR3 is 15 residues. Germline CDR1 is SGHRS and CDR2 is YFSETQ. With V trimmed by 4 bases and J by 2 bases, 7 bases remained unmatched. Here the CDR3 DNA reads TGCGCCAGCAGCGGCCTAGCGGGGAGTACCTACGAGCAGTACTTC. This sequence encodes CASSGLAGSTYEQYF.

The rearrangement joins TRBV7-2 to TRBJ1-3; 8 bases match TRBD1. The CDR3 covers 16 residues. Germline CDR1 is SGHTA and CDR2 is FQGNSA. Germline trimming cut 4 bases from V and 0 bases from J; bases unmatched to any gene: 5. CDR3 sequence: CASSSGQASSGNTIYF. The CDR3 coding sequence is TGTGCCAGCAGCTCGGGACAGGCGAGCTCTGGAAACACCATATATTTT.

The gene calls are TRBV6-2 or TRBV6-3 and TRBJ1-2; no reliable D call. There are 13 residues in the CDR3. The germline V and J ends were trimmed by 5 bases and 3 bases, with 10 bases remaining between them. CDR1 is MNHEY, CDR2 SVGEGT, per germline. The CDR3 loop reads CASSPKRDYGYTF. CDR3 DNA: TGTGCCAGCAGTCCAAAGAGGGACTATGGCTACACCTTC.

This chain connects TRBV19 to TRBJ1-3, with no clear D. The CDR3 is 14 amino acids. Germline loops: CDR1 LNHDA, CDR2 SQIVND (reference sequence). The V end was cut by 5 bases, the J end by 2 bases, with 10 bases between. As DNA, the CDR3 is TGTGCCAGTAGTGTTCCCGTCCCTGGAAACACCATATATTTT. Its translation: CASSVPVPGNTIYF.

V usage is TRBV7-2 and J usage is TRBJ2-1; the match to TRBD2 covers 10 bases. The CDR3 has 15 amino acids. The germline CDR1 and CDR2 sequences are SGHTA and FQGNSA. The junction had 8 bases not matched to a gene; V was cut back by 5 bases and J by 7 bases. CDR3 nucleotides: TGTGCCAGCAGCCCCGCTAGCGGGGGTCGTAATGAGCAGTTCTTC. Protein product: CASSPASGGRNEQFF.